This TCR beta chain was identified during a study of beta chain features in type 1 diabetes. Regarding the study as a whole: A definitive answer on HLA type influencing TCRB rearrangement was not reached here. Researchers report that Type 1 diabetes patients had moderately but significantly shorter TCRB CDR3s across all four CD4+ subsets.

Comment on this clone: Its antigen is as yet unknown.

The CDR3 has 15 residues. Germline loops: CDR1 SGHTA, CDR2 FQGNSA. V gave up 0 bases and J gave up 5 bases, with 13 bases separating them. Expressed TCRB transcripts were sequenced because the entire RNA isolate underwent reverse transcription. Sequenced naive, central memory and regulatory T cell samples produced an average of around 3.5 million reads. Sequenced by immunoSEQ multiplex PCR; TCRdb stores in-frame clones only, minus some. The profile shows around 600,000 clones, around 12% of them singletons. Heparinised blood was drawn once per donor, averaging about 116 mL. Material: naive CD4+ T cells from blood. The TCR sequence derives from a man under 40 with type 1 diabetes. The rearrangement uses TRBV7-2 and TRBJ2-5, with D unclear. Written as DNA, the CDR3 is TGTGCCAGCAGCTTAGCAGGGTCCGCGAAGGAGACCCAGTACTTC. This codes for CASSLAGSAKETQYF.